One and the same sample provided the 23 T cell receptor beta chains below, sequenced in a study of cytomegalovirus exposure and HLA in healthy donors. The study ran its PCR with 60 Vbeta and 13 Jbeta primers. Libraries were prepared by immunoSEQ multiplex PCR; TCRdb keeps only in-frame clonotypes and omits some of them. This repertoire shows around 100,000 clones, around 75% found once; its top ten account for approximately 0.9%. Specimen: PBMCs. These receptors all come from a woman aged 25 to 39 in good health and CMV-seronegative.

This chain uses TRBV10-2 with TRBJ2-6; 11 positions agree with TRBD1. The ends lost 6 bases at V and 0 bases at J; junction bases unmatched: 4. The germline V gene has CDR1 WSHSY and CDR2 SAAADI. The CDR3 totals 17 residues. The CDR3 is CASSGDRGSSGANVLTF. The CDR3 DNA reads as TGCGCCAGCAGCGGGGACAGGGGGTCCTCTGGGGCCAACGTCCTGACTTTC.

This clone was counted only a few times. The rearrangement uses TRBV6-1 and TRBJ1-1; 7 positions match TRBD1. In germline, CDR1 is MNHNS, CDR2 SASEGT. The CDR3 is made up of 12 amino acids. J was trimmed by 6 bases and V by 8 bases; bases with no gene match: 6. CDR3 sequence reads: CASGTEVSEAFF. As DNA, the CDR3 is TGTGCCAGCGGGACAGAAGTATCTGAAGCTTTCTTT.

The gene calls are TRBV19 and TRBJ1-1; D is unresolved. Germline CDR1 reads LNHDA; CDR2 reads SQIVND (reference sequence). Trimming took off 3 bases at V and 0 bases at J, with 5 bases between the two ends. There are 13 residues in the CDR3. CDR3 in amino acids: CASSMAVNTEAFF. The CDR3 coding sequence is TGTGCCAGTAGTATGGCTGTGAACACTGAAGCTTTCTTT.

This chain connects TRBV10-1 to TRBJ1-3, with 7 bases matching TRBD1. This CDR3 has 14 amino acids. Germline V gives CDR1 WNHNN, CDR2 SYGVQD (reference sequence). J gave up 2 bases and V 6 bases, and 4 bases lay outside the gene matches. The CDR3 is CASSLTGTGNTIYF. CDR3 nucleotides: TGCGCCAGCAGCCTGACAGGGACTGGAAACACCATATATTTT.

The rearrangement joins TRBV9 to TRBJ2-5, with 7 bases fitting TRBD2. This CDR3 contains 14 residues. J lost 5 bases, V lost 0 bases, and 4 bases had no gene match. Germline V gene lookup returns CDR1 SGDLS and CDR2 YYNGEE. CDR3 in amino acids: CASSVGLALETQYF. The CDR3 DNA follows: TGTGCCAGCAGCGTAGGACTAGCCCTGGAGACCCAGTACTTC.

CDR3 nucleotides: TGTGCCAGCAGCCTCCCCACTCCGGGACAGAGAAACTATGGCTACACCTTC. Translation: CASSLPTPGQRNYGYTF. The chain carries TRBV5-6 and TRBJ1-2, with 7 bases lining up with TRBD1. Germline loops: CDR1 SGHDT, CDR2 YYEEEE. This CDR3 has 17 amino acids. The V segment lost 4 bases and the J segment 2 bases; nucleotides outside the gene matches: 14.

This chain uses TRBV4-2 with TRBJ2-3, with D possibly matching TRBD1 (6 bases). This CDR3 comprises 16 residues. The V and J ends lost 1 base and 0 bases respectively, with 11 bases between them. The germline gives CDR1 LGHNA, CDR2 YNFKEQ. The CDR3 region has the DNA TGTGCCAGCAGCCAAGGACAGGAGATTAGCACAGATACGCAGTATTTT. Its translation is CASSQGQEISTDTQYF.

About this clone itself: The junction differs from germline at one of its ends, possibly a read error. The gene calls are TRBV15 and TRBJ1-2; D possibly corresponds to TRBD1 (6 bases). The germline gives CDR1 LNHNV, CDR2 YYDKDF (reference sequence). This CDR3 is 14 amino acids long. The DNA for the CDR3 is TGTGCCACCAGGAGAGGGGGGGAAGGGGATGGCTACACCTTC. Protein product: CATRRGGEGDGYTF.

The chain is built from TRBV9 and TRBJ2-2; no clear D gene. The CDR3 consists of 12 residues. Germline lookup yields CDR1 SGDLS and CDR2 YYNGEE. The V end lost 4 bases, the J end lost 3 bases, and 4 bases lay between the germline ends. The CDR3 DNA reads as TGTGCCAGCAGCTCCTACACCGGGGAGCTGTTTTTT. Amino acid sequence: CASSSYTGELFF.

The rearrangement joins TRBV5-4 to TRBJ1-2, with TRBD1 matching 12 bases. The V segment lost 4 bases and the J segment 8 bases; nucleotides outside the gene matches: 12. Germline V gives CDR1 SGHNT, CDR2 YYREEE (reference sequence). This CDR3 comprises 16 residues. Here the CDR3 reads CASSPSTGTGGRGYTF. Written as DNA, the CDR3 is TGTGCCAGCAGCCCGTCTACCGGGACAGGGGGCAGGGGCTACACCTTC.

The chain uses TRBV10-3 and TRBJ1-6; 9 nucleotides match TRBD1. Germline CDR1 reads ENHRY; CDR2 reads SYGVKD. CDR3 length equals 17 residues. V shed 8 bases and J 6 bases; nucleotides not matched to a gene: 14. In DNA form, the CDR3 reads TGTGCCATCTCCACATCCGGGACAGGGAGCAGTAATTCACCCCTCCACTTT. This encodes CAISTSGTGSSNSPLHF.

The chain combines TRBV11-2 with TRBJ2-1; 14 nucleotides match TRBD2. CDR1 and CDR2 from the germline V gene are SGHAT and FQNNGV. The trim removed 5 bases at V and 0 bases at J, leaving 6 bases unmatched. CDR3 length: 18 residues. CDR3 protein: CASSIWTSGRSSYNEQFF. CDR3 in DNA: TGTGCCAGCAGCATTTGGACTAGCGGGAGGAGCTCCTACAATGAGCAGTTCTTC. Using reference TRBV11-2 and TRBJ2-1 for the parts outside the CDR3, the full variable domain is EAGVAQSPRYKIIEKRQSVAFWCNPISGHATLYWYQQILGQGPKLLIQFQNNGVVDDSQLPKDRFSAERLKGVDSTLKIQPAKLEDSAVYLCASSIWTSGRSSYNEQFFGPGTRLTVL.

The gene calls are TRBV10-2 and TRBJ1-2, with no clear D. The length of the CDR3 is 13 residues. Trimming shortened V by 3 bases and J by 1 base, and 6 bases separated the two germline ends. The germline V gene has CDR1 WSHSY and CDR2 SAAADI. Here the CDR3 DNA reads TGCGCCAGCAGTGACAGATATAACTATGGCTACACCTTC. This encodes CASSDRYNYGYTF.

V is TRBV11-2 and J is TRBJ1-1, with 10 bases fitting TRBD1. The length of the CDR3 is 14 residues. Trimming cost V 5 bases and J 6 bases; bases outside gene matches: 6. The germline V gene encodes CDR1 SGHAT and CDR2 FQNNGV. CDR3 nucleotide sequence: TGTGCCAGCAGCCGCGGACAGGGGGGGGCTGAAGCTTTCTTT. Amino acid sequence: CASSRGQGGAEAFF.

A few counts support this clone. The V and J genes are TRBV2 and TRBJ1-4; the match to TRBD1 covers 7 bases. The length of the CDR3 is 13 residues. CDR1 SNHLY and CDR2 FYNNEI come from the germline V gene. Trimming at V came to 10 bases and at J to 5 bases, leaving 7 bases not matched to a gene. CDR3 sequence reads: CATIPGQNEKLFF. CDR3 sequence (DNA): TGTGCCACCATTCCGGGACAGAATGAAAAACTGTTTTTT. The entire variable domain, with the rest obtained from reference TRBV2 and TRBJ1-4, is as follows: EPEVTQTPSHQVTQMGQEVILRCVPISNHLYFYWYRQILGQKVEFLVSFYNNEISEKSEIFDDQFSVERPDGSNFTLKIRSTKLEDSAMYFCATIPGQNEKLFFGSGTQLSVL.

The rearrangement joins TRBV10-3 to TRBJ2-5; possibly TRBD2 for D (6 bases). The CDR3 extends over 14 amino acids. Trimming removed 4 bases from V and 2 bases from J, with 11 bases in between. From germline, CDR1 is ENHRY and CDR2 SYGVKD. The CDR3 protein is CAISAGGPQETQYF. CDR3 nucleotides: TGTGCCATCAGTGCCGGGGGACCTCAAGAGACCCAGTACTTC.

The chain joins TRBV5-4 to TRBJ1-1; D not resolved. From germline, CDR1 is SGHNT and CDR2 YYREEE (reference sequence). This CDR3 has 14 amino acids. Trimming stripped 2 bases from V and 0 bases from J, with 8 bases between. The CDR3 coding sequence is TGTGCCAGCAGCTTCTGGCAGTTGAACACTGAAGCTTTCTTT. Residues: CASSFWQLNTEAFF.

The rearrangement uses TRBV13 and TRBJ2-7; the match to TRBD2 covers 10 bases. Germline trimming cut 2 bases from V and 3 bases from J; bases unmatched to any gene: 10. This CDR3 contains 17 residues. CDR1 is PRHDT and CDR2 is FYEKMQ in the germline V gene (reference sequence). CDR3 coding DNA: TGTGCCAGCAGCTTACTTCGGGGTTTAGCGGGAGGCTACGAGCAGTACTTC. It translates to CASSLLRGLAGGYEQYF.

In this sample, this clone turned up a few times. The CDR3, as DNA: TGTGCCACCAGCACTCTGCGGACTCTCTCGGCTCAGCCCCAGCATTTT. This sequence encodes CATSTLRTLSAQPQHF. The J gene is TRBJ1-5, the V gene TRBV15; no definite D call. V was clipped by 4 bases and J by 6 bases, with 19 bases between them. Per germline, CDR1 LNHNV and CDR2 YYDKDF (reference sequence). This CDR3 has 16 residues. The full variable domain, its missing parts supplied by reference TRBV15 and TRBJ1-5, is DAMVIQNPRYQVTQFGKPVTLSCSQTLNHNVMYWYQQKSSQAPKLLFHYYDKDFNNEADTPDNFQSRRPNTSFCFLDIRSPGLGDTAMYLCATSTLRTLSAQPQHFGDGTRLSIL.

The rearrangement uses TRBV30 and TRBJ1-1; D remains unclear. V lost 3 bases to trimming and J lost 5 bases, with 16 bases between them. CDR3 size: 14 residues. Germline loops: CDR1 GTSNPN, CDR2 SVGIG (reference sequence). CDR3 sequence: CAWRAPGRWTEAFF. The CDR3 nucleotides read TGTGCCTGGAGGGCACCGGGGAGATGGACTGAAGCTTTCTTT.

The chain combines TRBV6-1 with TRBJ2-5, with D possibly TRBD1 on 6 matching bases. Germline V lookup: CDR1 MNHNS, CDR2 SASEGT. The V gene lost 1 base and the J gene lost 4 bases, with 13 bases spanning the gap. CDR3 length: 15 amino acids. In nucleotides, the CDR3 is TGTGCCAGCAGTGAAGACAGGGCAGGAGGAGAGACCCAGTACTTC. This translates into CASSEDRAGGETQYF.

This clone was seen a handful of times. J is TRBJ2-3 and V is TRBV5-1, with no clear D. Trimming removed 1 base at V and 3 bases at J, with 18 bases between. The CDR3 contains 17 residues. Germline CDR1 SGHRS, CDR2 YFSETQ. CDR3 nucleotide sequence: TGCGCCAGCAGCTTGACTAACGGTCCCCCTGGGACAGATACGCAGTATTTT. Amino acid sequence: CASSLTNGPPGTDTQYF.

This clone was counted only a few times. This sequence joins TRBV27 and TRBJ1-4; a weak D match, TRBD1 (5 bases). With 6 bases removed from V and 8 bases from J, the gap between germline ends came to 16 bases. The CDR3 is 14 residues long. Germline V gene sequence: CDR1 MNHEY, CDR2 SMNVEV (reference sequence). The CDR3 nucleotides read TGTGCCAGCAGGCCGGGGACGGGGGGGGAAAAACTGTTTTTT. This translates into CASRPGTGGEKLFF. The variable domain in full, completed from reference TRBV27 and TRBJ1-4, reads EAQVTQNPRYLITVTGKKLTVTCSQNMNHEYMSWYRQDPGLGLRQIYYSMNVEVTDKGDVPEGYKVSRKEKRNFPLILESPSPNQTSLYFCASRPGTGGEKLFFGSGTQLSVL.